The sequence of this T cell receptor beta chain was determined in a study of T-cell reconstitution after alpha-beta-depleted transplantation in children. Germline-derived CDR1 and CDR2 are SGHTA and FQGNSA. The CDR3 is made up of 14 amino acids. Trimming removed 5 bases from V and 4 bases from J, with 11 bases in between. Unique molecular identifiers were used to barcode this TCRbeta library. TCRdb reanalysed the PCR reads using MiXCR and keeps one entry per CDR3 protein. The repertoire has 250,000 to 400,000 distinct CDR3 sequences, approximately 20% of them found once; the top ten carry approximately 9.9%.

This clonotype originated in a male patient aged 10-17 years who had a stem cell transplant for acute lymphoblastic leukemia, so the T cells may come from the graft donor. The source material was PBMCs, mostly from graft donor cells, sampled 180 days after TCRalphabeta/CD19-depleted stem cell transplant. This chain connects TRBV7-2 to TRBJ2-2; D unresolved. The CDR3 bases are TGTGCCAGCAGCCAGACGACCTTCACCGGGGAGCTGTTTTTT. It specifies CASSQTTFTGELFF.